Presented here are 9 T cell receptor beta chains from one specimen sequenced in a study of response to subunit inactivated influenza vaccine (dated by TCRdb to 2016 to 2019). Receptor amplification or capture employed RT-PCR. The reads were generated on an Illumina HiSeq 2500. TCRdb reworked the public reads: Q25 trimming with fastp, MiXCR clone assembly, productive beta chains retained. Duplicate CDR3 protein sequences are folded into a single record with the most common DNA and genes. This sample has about 540,000 distinct CDR3 sequences in its table, and less than 25% of those were observed once. The ten top clones hold 2.8% of the sample. These data also featured in a second study, about T cells expressing NK-cell markers. That second report states: The TCR beta cDNA libraries were made using 5'RACE template switching, a step that added both a universal primer site and unique molecular identifiers.

Sequenced material: CD4+ T cells sorted from PBMCs, taken 11 to 12 days after vaccination. All receptors derive from a man aged 45 to 65 who received an inactivated influenza vaccine. Donor details come from another sample of the same person, matched by shared clones.

The chain joins TRBV5-1 to TRBJ2-4; D may be TRBD1 (7 bases). Germline lookup yields CDR1 SGHRS and CDR2 YFSETQ. This CDR3 has 16 amino acids. V was clipped by 0 bases and J by 6 bases, with 16 bases between them. CDR3 coding DNA: TGCGCCAGCAGCTTGGTGGAGGGGGCCTGGGGAAACATTCAGTACTTC. Protein product: CASSLVEGAWGNIQYF.

This chain connects TRBV29-1 to TRBJ2-7, with a possible D match to TRBD2 (5 bases). Germline V gene sequence: CDR1 SQVTM, CDR2 ANQGSEA. The CDR3 extends over 15 amino acids. Trimming cost V 5 bases and J 2 bases, with 19 bases left between them. The CDR3 here is CSVLPSRGRAYEQYF. CDR3 sequence (DNA): TGCAGCGTTCTCCCATCCCGGGGAAGGGCCTACGAGCAGTACTTC.

This clonotype appeared a few times. The chain has TRBV10-3 and TRBJ2-2, with a tentative D call TRBD2 (5 bases). This CDR3 region has 16 residues. Germline V gene sequence: CDR1 ENHRY, CDR2 SYGVKD. V shed 6 bases and J shed 0 bases, with 14 bases lying between them. Here the CDR3 reads CAIRSGRESNTGELFF. The CDR3 bases are TGTGCCATCAGGTCAGGACGGGAATCGAACACCGGGGAGCTGTTTTTT.

This clonotype was counted ten times or more. The chain joins TRBV7-2 to TRBJ1-1; 7 bases align to TRBD1. Germline trimming cut 5 bases from V and 4 bases from J; bases unmatched to any gene: 4. The CDR3 is 13 amino acids. Germline V gene data show CDR1 as SGHTA and CDR2 as FQGNSA. CDR3 loop: CASSLRQGTEAFF. CDR3 nucleotides: TGTGCCAGCAGCCTACGACAGGGCACTGAAGCTTTCTTT.

This clonotype was seen only a few times. The chain combines TRBV9 with TRBJ2-7, with 13 bases matching TRBD2. Germline loops: CDR1 SGDLS, CDR2 YYNGEE. The J segment lost 7 bases and the V segment lost 4 bases, leaving 5 bases of the junction unmatched. The CDR3 runs 14 residues. CDR3 coding DNA: TGTGCCAGCAGCTGGACTAGCGGGAGTTCGGAGCAGTACTTC. Its translation: CASSWTSGSSEQYF.

This clonotype was counted at least ten times. The chain is built from TRBV29-1 and TRBJ2-3, with D perhaps assigned TRBD1 or TRBD2 (6 bases each). V was clipped by 7 bases and J by 8 bases, with 13 bases between them. From germline, CDR1 is SQVTM and CDR2 ANQGSEA. This CDR3 comprises 11 residues. The DNA for the CDR3 is TGCAGCGGCTCCGGGGGCGTTACGCAGTATTTT. Translating it yields CSGSGGVTQYF.

This clonotype appeared many times. The rearrangement uses TRBV6-2 or TRBV6-3 and TRBJ2-1; no definite D call. Trimming took off 4 bases at V and 7 bases at J, with 8 bases between the two ends. This CDR3 contains 12 residues. The germline V gene has CDR1 MNHEY and CDR2 SVGEGT. CDR3 region: CASSFAGNEQFF. CDR3 in DNA: TGTGCCAGCAGTTTCGCCGGGAATGAGCAGTTCTTC.

This clonotype was found a few times. This sequence joins TRBV5-1 and TRBJ1-4, with TRBD1 matching over 9 bases. Trimming removed 3 bases from V and 8 bases from J; junction bases left unmatched: 8. Germline V gene data show CDR1 as SGHRS and CDR2 as YFSETQ. The CDR3 has 15 amino acids. CDR3 protein: CASSWGTGRNEKLFF. CDR3 DNA: TGCGCCAGCAGCTGGGGGACAGGGAGGAACGAAAAACTGTTTTTT.

The count of this clonotype is one. This chain joins TRBV7-9 and TRBJ1-2; TRBD1 aligns across 8 bases. Germline V gene sequence: CDR1 SEHNR, CDR2 FQNEAQ (reference sequence). CDR3 length equals 15 residues. Trimming at V came to 5 bases and at J to 5 bases, leaving 10 bases not matched to a gene. The CDR3 coding sequence is TGTGCCAGCAGCCTCAGACAGGGGAGTTCTTATGGCTACACCTTC. Protein sequence: CASSLRQGSSYGYTF.